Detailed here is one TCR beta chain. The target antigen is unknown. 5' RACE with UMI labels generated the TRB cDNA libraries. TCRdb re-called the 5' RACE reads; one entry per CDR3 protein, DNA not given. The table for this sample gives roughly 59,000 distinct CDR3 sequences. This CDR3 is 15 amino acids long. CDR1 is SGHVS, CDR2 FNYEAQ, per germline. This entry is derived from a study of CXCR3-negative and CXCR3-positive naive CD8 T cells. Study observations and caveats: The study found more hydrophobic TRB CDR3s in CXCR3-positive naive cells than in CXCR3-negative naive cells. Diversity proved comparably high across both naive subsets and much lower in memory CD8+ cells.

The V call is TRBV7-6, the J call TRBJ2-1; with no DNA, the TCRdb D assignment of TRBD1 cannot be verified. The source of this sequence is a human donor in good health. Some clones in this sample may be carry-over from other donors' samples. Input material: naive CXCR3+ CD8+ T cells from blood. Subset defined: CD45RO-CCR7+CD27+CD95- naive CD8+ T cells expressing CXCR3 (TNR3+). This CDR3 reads CASSTPGNSDNEQFF.